The rows below give T cell receptor beta chains drawn from one sample of a study of response to subunit inactivated influenza vaccine. TCRdb independently ran MiXCR on the RT-PCR reads; one entry per CDR3 protein. The sample lists 500,000 to 650,000 distinct CDR3 sequences, roughly 8.2% occurring once. Sequenced material: PBMCs from blood, taken around 25 months after vaccination. Receptor source: a man aged 50-75 years who received an inactivated influenza vaccine. CDR3s include the opening cysteine and the closing phenylalanine or tryptophan. Fields, in order: CDR3 DNA, CDR3 protein, D gene, V gene, J gene, clone size. D genes are given only for firm matches. The size field is filled for only some rows; it gives once, few, many or a size class.

CDR3nt: TGTGCCAGCAGCGGCAGACCGAGGGCAATCTCTGGAAACACCATATATTTT; CDR3aa: CASSGRPRAISGNTIYF; d_gene: .; v_gene: TRBV3-1; j_gene: TRBJ1-3; abundance: few
CDR3nt: TGCAGTGCTAGGGATGCTTCAGGGTACACTGAAGCTTTCTTT; CDR3aa: CSARDASGYTEAFF; d_gene: .; v_gene: TRBV20-1; j_gene: TRBJ1-1; abundance: .
CDR3nt: TGTGCCAGCAGCCGACTAGCGGTGAGAGACGAGCAGTACTTC; CDR3aa: CASSRLAVRDEQYF; d_gene: TRBD2; v_gene: TRBV14; j_gene: TRBJ2-7; abundance: few
CDR3nt: TGCGCCAGCAGCCAACGGCACCAAGAGACCCAGTACTTC; CDR3aa: CASSQRHQETQYF; d_gene: .; v_gene: TRBV4-1; j_gene: TRBJ2-5; abundance: many
CDR3nt: TGCAGTGCTACCTTAGGGACGACCTACAATGAGCAGTTCTTC; CDR3aa: CSATLGTTYNEQFF; d_gene: .; v_gene: TRBV20-1; j_gene: TRBJ2-1; abundance: few
CDR3nt: TGTGCCAGCAGCTTGTATAGCGGGGCCACCTACGAGCAGTACTTC; CDR3aa: CASSLYSGATYEQYF; d_gene: TRBD2; v_gene: TRBV5-5; j_gene: TRBJ2-7; abundance: few
CDR3nt: TGTGCCAGCAGCTTATCCTTTCAGAGCACAGATACGCAGTATTTT; CDR3aa: CASSLSFQSTDTQYF; d_gene: .; v_gene: TRBV11-2; j_gene: TRBJ2-3; abundance: .
CDR3nt: TGTGCCAGCAGCGTAGTCCAGGGGAATGAGCAGTTCTTC; CDR3aa: CASSVVQGNEQFF; d_gene: .; v_gene: TRBV9; j_gene: TRBJ2-1; abundance: many
CDR3nt: TGCGCCAGCAGTTCTGAGCGGGCAAGGAATGAAAAACTGTTTTTT; CDR3aa: CASSSERARNEKLFF; d_gene: .; v_gene: TRBV5-1; j_gene: TRBJ1-4; abundance: few
CDR3nt: TGTGCCAGCAGCAACCGGGACAGAACCTACGAGCAGTACTTC; CDR3aa: CASSNRDRTYEQYF; d_gene: TRBD1; v_gene: TRBV11-1; j_gene: TRBJ2-7; abundance: .
CDR3nt: TGCGCCAGCAGCCTTCCGGGACGACGGAACGAGCAGTACTTC; CDR3aa: CASSLPGRRNEQYF; d_gene: .; v_gene: TRBV4-1; j_gene: TRBJ2-7; abundance: .